This section outlines one T cell receptor beta chain sequence together with its context. Its target is unknown. This sample was taken from a study of shared clonotypes between healthy human individuals. Study-level findings and limits: Generally, estimated richness proved larger in naive subsets than it did in memory subsets.

Samples underwent the assay at deep level. Each PCR replicate from the sorted subsets contained about 200 ng DNA, which is tens of thousands of T cell genomes. The protocol was immunoSEQ multiplex PCR, while the TCRdb copy is restricted to in-frame clones and leaves out a portion. There are 950,000 to 1,300,000 clones in the sample; around 75% occur only once, and roughly 1.5% lies in the top ten. Germline V gene data show CDR1 as SNHLY and CDR2 as FYNNEI. Trimming took 4 bases from V and 2 from J; bases not matched to a gene: 6. This CDR3 is 16 amino acids long. The gene calls are TRBV2 and TRBJ2-1, with 9 bases identical to TRBD2. This receptor was obtained from a man younger than 35 in good health. The sequenced material came from memory CD4+ T cells sorted from blood. Subset defined: CD45RA-negative fraction. The CDR3 coding sequence is TGTGCCAGCAGTGCGTCAGCGGGGGGTCCCTACAATGAGCAGTTCTTC. Residues: CASSASAGGPYNEQFF.